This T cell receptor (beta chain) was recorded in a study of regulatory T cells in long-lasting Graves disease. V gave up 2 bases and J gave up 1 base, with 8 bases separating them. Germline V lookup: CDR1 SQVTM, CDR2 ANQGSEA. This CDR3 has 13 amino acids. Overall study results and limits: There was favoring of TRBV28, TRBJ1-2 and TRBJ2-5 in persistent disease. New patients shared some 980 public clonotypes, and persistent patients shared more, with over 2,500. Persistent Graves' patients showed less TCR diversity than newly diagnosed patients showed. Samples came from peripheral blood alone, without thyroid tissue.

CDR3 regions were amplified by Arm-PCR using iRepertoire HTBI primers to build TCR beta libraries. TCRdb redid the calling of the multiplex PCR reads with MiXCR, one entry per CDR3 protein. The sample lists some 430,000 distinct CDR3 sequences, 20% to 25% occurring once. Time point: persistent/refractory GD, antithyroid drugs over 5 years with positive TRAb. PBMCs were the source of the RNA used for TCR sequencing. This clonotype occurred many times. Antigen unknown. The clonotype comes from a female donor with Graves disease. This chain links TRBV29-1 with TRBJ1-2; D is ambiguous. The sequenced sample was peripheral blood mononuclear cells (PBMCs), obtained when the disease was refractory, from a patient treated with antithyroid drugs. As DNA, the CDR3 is TGCAGCGTTGAATTAAGACTTAACTATGGCTACACCTTC. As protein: CSVELRLNYGYTF. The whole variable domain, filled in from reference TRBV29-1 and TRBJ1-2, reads SAVISQKPSRDICQRGTSLTIQCQVDSQVTMMFWYRQQPGQSLTLIATANQGSEATYESGFVIDKFPISRPNLTFSTLTVSNMSPEDSSIYLCSVELRLNYGYTFGSGTRLTVV.